These T cell receptor beta chains were read from a single sample in a study of blood T cell repertoires in COVID-19. The protocol was immunoSEQ multiplex PCR, while the TCRdb copy is restricted to in-frame clones and leaves out a portion. The sample records hundreds of thousands of clones, 80% to 90% being singletons. The sample consisted of peripheral blood. These receptors all stem from a woman aged 65 to 85 with COVID-19, enrolled during active disease. The CDR3 runs from the conserved cysteine through the conserved F or W.

v_call: TRBV5-1
j_call: TRBJ2-3
cdr3_aa: CASEGDNTDTQYF

v_call: TRBV6-5
j_call: TRBJ2-5
cdr3_aa: CASTRAGGTTQYF

v_call: TRBV12-3/TRBV12-4
j_call: TRBJ2-1
cdr3_aa: CVSGTGTNEQFF

v_call: TRBV11-2
j_call: TRBJ1-2
cdr3_aa: CASSGQGFYDGYTF

v_call: TRBV3-1/TRBV3-2
j_call: TRBJ1-1
cdr3_aa: CASRRGNTEAFF

v_call: TRBV19
j_call: TRBJ1-2
cdr3_aa: CASSIRGGNYGYTF

v_call: TRBV2
j_call: TRBJ2-7
cdr3_aa: CASRGTSGGYEQYF

v_call: TRBV5-4
j_call: TRBJ1-3
cdr3_aa: CASSWGQGGNTIYF

v_call: TRBV10-1
j_call: TRBJ2-3
cdr3_aa: CASSDSGSTDTQYF

v_call: TRBV5-1
j_call: TRBJ2-2
cdr3_aa: CASSFRDSSTGELFF

v_call: TRBV2
j_call: TRBJ1-2
cdr3_aa: CASVVTVIYGYTF

v_call: TRBV30
j_call: TRBJ1-1
cdr3_aa: CAWDAQGLNTEAFF

v_call: TRBV19
j_call: TRBJ2-5
cdr3_aa: CASSSPGGGIETQYF

v_call: TRBV19
j_call: TRBJ2-3
cdr3_aa: CASSIQGALTDTQYF

v_call: TRBV19
j_call: TRBJ2-1
cdr3_aa: CASSEEGSYNEQFF

v_call: TRBV19
j_call: TRBJ1-2
cdr3_aa: CATMEWGRDIREGYTF

v_call: TRBV24-1
j_call: TRBJ2-2
cdr3_aa: CATSDGGFNTGELFF

v_call: TRBV5-4
j_call: TRBJ1-3
cdr3_aa: CASFVWGAMDTIYF

v_call: TRBV27
j_call: TRBJ1-2
cdr3_aa: CASSSRQARGYGYTF

v_call: TRBV5-1
j_call: TRBJ1-1
cdr3_aa: CASIPDRNTEAFF

v_call: TRBV24-1
j_call: TRBJ1-1
cdr3_aa: CATSDSTGAAFF

v_call: TRBV28
j_call: TRBJ1-2
cdr3_aa: CASSRQGAGSGYTF

v_call: TRBV27
j_call: TRBJ1-1
cdr3_aa: CASSLDRLNTEAFF

v_call: TRBV30
j_call: TRBJ1-1
cdr3_aa: CAWKEGRSTEAFF

v_call: TRBV7-3
j_call: TRBJ1-2
cdr3_aa: CASSLRADNYGYTF

v_call: TRBV12-3/TRBV12-4
j_call: TRBJ2-7
cdr3_aa: CASSWSNLNEQYF

v_call: TRBV9
j_call: TRBJ2-1
cdr3_aa: CASRPGLGLLSEQFF

v_call: TRBV4-3
j_call: TRBJ2-1
cdr3_aa: CASSQGYWGTSGEDEQFF

v_call: TRBV7-3
j_call: TRBJ2-5
cdr3_aa: CASSLLAGGTQYF

v_call: TRBV3-1/TRBV3-2
j_call: TRBJ2-3
cdr3_aa: CASSPSGDTQYF

v_call: TRBV9
j_call: TRBJ1-4
cdr3_aa: CASNRGVESGGGEKLFF

v_call: TRBV24-1
j_call: TRBJ1-5
cdr3_aa: CATSDIPGIQPQHF

v_call: TRBV2
j_call: TRBJ2-7
cdr3_aa: CASHGQAYEQYF

v_call: TRBV10-2
j_call: TRBJ1-1
cdr3_aa: CASSGPGGDTEAFF

v_call: TRBV19
j_call: TRBJ2-6
cdr3_aa: CASSPGQGAAGANVLTF

v_call: TRBV7-2
j_call: TRBJ1-2
cdr3_aa: CASSLGGAGVNYGYTF

v_call: TRBV24-1
j_call: TRBJ2-5
cdr3_aa: CATSDPRLQQETQYF

v_call: TRBV18
j_call: TRBJ2-4
cdr3_aa: CASSPGTGDKNIQYF

v_call: TRBV6-1
j_call: TRBJ2-7
cdr3_aa: CASSEYGTGSYEQYF

v_call: TRBV19
j_call: TRBJ2-1
cdr3_aa: CASSMDFRKYNEQFF

v_call: TRBV5-1
j_call: TRBJ2-7
cdr3_aa: CASSLWATGNHEQYF

v_call: TRBV19
j_call: TRBJ2-3
cdr3_aa: CASSASRTFADTQYF

v_call: TRBV24-1
j_call: TRBJ2-2
cdr3_aa: CATSDTTKTALRVTGELFF

v_call: TRBV21-1
j_call: TRBJ2-7
cdr3_aa: CASTKGQGSHYEQYF

v_call: TRBV5-1
j_call: TRBJ2-4
cdr3_aa: CASSTGQGLAKNIQYF

v_call: TRBV10-2
j_call: TRBJ1-2
cdr3_aa: CASSEGGLRRGYTF

v_call: TRBV28
j_call: TRBJ1-6
cdr3_aa: CATVDRNNSPLHF

v_call: TRBV15
j_call: TRBJ1-3
cdr3_aa: CATSPRGIGNTIYF

v_call: TRBV29-1
j_call: TRBJ2-2
cdr3_aa: CSVGRGRNTGELFF

v_call: TRBV19
j_call: TRBJ1-1
cdr3_aa: CASSPGLNTEAFF

v_call: TRBV29-1
j_call: TRBJ2-3
cdr3_aa: CSVCGRASTDTQYF

v_call: TRBV30
j_call: TRBJ1-5
cdr3_aa: CAWSVLFDQPQHF

v_call: TRBV3-1/TRBV3-2
j_call: TRBJ2-7
cdr3_aa: CASSQIQGAGYEQYF

v_call: TRBV28
j_call: TRBJ1-6
cdr3_aa: CASSTGLGNSPLHF

v_call: TRBV19
j_call: TRBJ1-1
cdr3_aa: CASSIGQGGTEAFF